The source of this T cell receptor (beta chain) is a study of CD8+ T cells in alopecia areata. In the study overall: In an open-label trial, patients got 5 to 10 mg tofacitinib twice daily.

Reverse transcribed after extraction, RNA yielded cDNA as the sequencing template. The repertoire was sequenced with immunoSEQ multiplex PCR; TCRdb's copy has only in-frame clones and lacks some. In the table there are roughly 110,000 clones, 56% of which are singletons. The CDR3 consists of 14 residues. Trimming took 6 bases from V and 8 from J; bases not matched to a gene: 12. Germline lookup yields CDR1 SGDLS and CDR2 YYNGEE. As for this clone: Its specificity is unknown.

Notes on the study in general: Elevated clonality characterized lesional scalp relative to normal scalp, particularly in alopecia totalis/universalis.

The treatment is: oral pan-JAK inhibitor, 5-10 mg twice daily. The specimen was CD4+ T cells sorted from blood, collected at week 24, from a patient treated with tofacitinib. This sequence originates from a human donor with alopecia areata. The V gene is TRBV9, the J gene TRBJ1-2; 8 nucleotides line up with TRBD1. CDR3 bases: TGTGCCAGCACTGCCATTGGTAGGGACAGGGGCTACACCTTC. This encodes CASTAIGRDRGYTF.